This TCR beta chain was identified during a study of PD-1 blockade in classical Hodgkin lymphoma. For the study at large: Patients were infused with nivolumab 3 mg/kg every 2 weeks.

Note on this clone: Its antigen is not known.

TCRdb's copy holds only in-frame clones and misses some; the assay was immunoSEQ multiplex PCR. The repertoire holds roughly 16,000 clones, with 82% as singletons. CDR1 MDHEN and CDR2 SYDVKM come from the germline V gene. The CDR3 totals 12 residues. Trimming shortened V by 4 bases and J by 10 bases, and 11 bases separated the two germline ends. Patients all relapsed after autologous stem cell transplantation, and there was variation in brentuximab vedotin exposure. Study observations and caveats: CD4+ TCR diversity, unlike CD8+, climbed significantly by C4D1. Baseline TCR diversity was reportedly lower in newly diagnosed patients than in healthy donors. It was reported as lower still in relapsed/refractory patients.

This receptor was obtained from a human donor with classical Hodgkin lymphoma. The rearrangement links TRBV28 to TRBJ2-1; D not certain. This specimen consisted of peripheral blood mononuclear cells (PBMCs), obtained before the second cycle of nivolumab. CDR3 region: CASSSRHWEQFF. Here the CDR3 DNA reads TGTGCCAGCAGTTCTAGACACTGGGAGCAGTTCTTC.